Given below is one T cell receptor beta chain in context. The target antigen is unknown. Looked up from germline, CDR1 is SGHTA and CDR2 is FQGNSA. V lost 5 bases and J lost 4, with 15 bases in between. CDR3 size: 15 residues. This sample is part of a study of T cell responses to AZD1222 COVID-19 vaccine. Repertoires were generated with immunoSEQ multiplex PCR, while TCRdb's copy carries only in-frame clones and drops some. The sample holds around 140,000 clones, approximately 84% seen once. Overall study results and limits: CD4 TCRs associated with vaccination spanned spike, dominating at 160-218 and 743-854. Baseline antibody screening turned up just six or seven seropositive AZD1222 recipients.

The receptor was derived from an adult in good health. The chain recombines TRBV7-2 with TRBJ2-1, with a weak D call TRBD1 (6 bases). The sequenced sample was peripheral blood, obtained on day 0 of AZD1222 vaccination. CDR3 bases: TGTGCCAGCAGCCAACGGGACAAGGTTTACAATGAGCAGTTCTTC. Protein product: CASSQRDKVYNEQFF.